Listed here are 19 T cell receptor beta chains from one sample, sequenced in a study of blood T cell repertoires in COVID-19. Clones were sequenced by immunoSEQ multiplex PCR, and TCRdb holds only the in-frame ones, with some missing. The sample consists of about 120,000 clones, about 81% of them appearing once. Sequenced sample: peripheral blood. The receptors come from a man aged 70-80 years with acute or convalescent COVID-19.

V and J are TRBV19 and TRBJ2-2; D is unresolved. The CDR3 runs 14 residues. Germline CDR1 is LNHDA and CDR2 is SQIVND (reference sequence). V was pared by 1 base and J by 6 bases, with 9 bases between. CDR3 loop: CASSIGQAPGELFF. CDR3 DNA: TGTGCCAGTAGTATAGGGCAGGCCCCCGGGGAGCTGTTTTTT.

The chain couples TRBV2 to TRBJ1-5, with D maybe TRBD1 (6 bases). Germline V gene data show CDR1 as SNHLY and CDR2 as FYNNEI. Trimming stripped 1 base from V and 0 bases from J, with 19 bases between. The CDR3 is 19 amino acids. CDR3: CASSEVLTGYDSSNQPQHF. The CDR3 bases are TGTGCCAGCAGTGAAGTTCTGACAGGATACGACAGTAGCAATCAGCCCCAGCATTTT.

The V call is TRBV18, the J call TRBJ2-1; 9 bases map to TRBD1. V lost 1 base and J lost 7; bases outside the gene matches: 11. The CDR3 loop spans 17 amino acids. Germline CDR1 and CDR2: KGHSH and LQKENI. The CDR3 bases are TGTGCCAGCTCACCACGACAAACAGGGGGCCCATCAAATGAGCAGTTCTTC. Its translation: CASSPRQTGGPSNEQFF.

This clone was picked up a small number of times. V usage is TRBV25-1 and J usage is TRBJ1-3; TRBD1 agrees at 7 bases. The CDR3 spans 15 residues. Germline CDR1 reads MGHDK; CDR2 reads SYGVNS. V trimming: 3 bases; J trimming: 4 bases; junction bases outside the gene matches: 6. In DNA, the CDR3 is TGTGCCAGCAGTGATCGACAGGGTTCCGGAAACACCATATATTTT. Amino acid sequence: CASSDRQGSGNTIYF.

The CDR3 nucleotides are TGTGCCAGCAGTGTTCGGTTGGGCAGGGGGACGGAGACCCAGTACTTC. Its protein is CASSVRLGRGTETQYF. J is TRBJ2-5 and V is TRBV25-1; the match to TRBD1 covers 7 bases. Germline V CDR1 and CDR2: MGHDK, SYGVNS. V dropped 4 bases and J dropped 5; count of bases not matched to a gene: 13. CDR3 size: 16 residues.

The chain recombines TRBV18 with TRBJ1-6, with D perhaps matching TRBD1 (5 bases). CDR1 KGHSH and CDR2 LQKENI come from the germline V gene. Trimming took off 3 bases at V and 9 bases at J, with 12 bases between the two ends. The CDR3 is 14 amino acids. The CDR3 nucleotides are TGTGCCAGCTCACCGGTAAATAGGGGTTCACCCCTCCACTTT. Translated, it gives CASSPVNRGSPLHF.

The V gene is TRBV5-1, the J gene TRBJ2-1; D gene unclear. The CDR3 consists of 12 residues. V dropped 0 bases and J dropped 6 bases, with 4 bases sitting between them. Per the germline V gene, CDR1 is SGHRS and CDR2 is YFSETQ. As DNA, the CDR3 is TGCGCCAGCAGCTTGGCCAGCAATGAGCAGTTCTTC. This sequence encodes CASSLASNEQFF.

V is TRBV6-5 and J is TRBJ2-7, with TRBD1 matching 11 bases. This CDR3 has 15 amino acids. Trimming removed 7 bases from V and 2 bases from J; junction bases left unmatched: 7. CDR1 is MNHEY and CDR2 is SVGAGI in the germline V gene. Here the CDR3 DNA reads TGTGCCAGCACCCGGGGACAGGGGGTTACCTACGAGCAGTACTTC. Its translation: CASTRGQGVTYEQYF.

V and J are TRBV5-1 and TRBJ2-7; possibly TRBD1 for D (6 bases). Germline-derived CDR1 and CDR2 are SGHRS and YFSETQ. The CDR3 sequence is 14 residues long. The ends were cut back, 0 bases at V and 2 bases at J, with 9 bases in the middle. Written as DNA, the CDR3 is TGCGCCAGCAGCTTGGATCCAGGGGCCTACGAGCAGTACTTC. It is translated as CASSLDPGAYEQYF.

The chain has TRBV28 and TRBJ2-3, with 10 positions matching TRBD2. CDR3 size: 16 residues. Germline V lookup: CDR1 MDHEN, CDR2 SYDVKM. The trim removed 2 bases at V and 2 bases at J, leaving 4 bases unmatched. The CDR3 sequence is CASSLHSGGTTDTQYF. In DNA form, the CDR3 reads TGTGCCAGCAGTTTACATAGCGGGGGGACCACAGATACGCAGTATTTT.

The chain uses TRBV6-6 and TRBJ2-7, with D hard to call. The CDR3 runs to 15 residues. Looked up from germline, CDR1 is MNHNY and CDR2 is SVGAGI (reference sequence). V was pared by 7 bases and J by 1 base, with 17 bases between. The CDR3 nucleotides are TGTGCCAGCAAGGAAGAGCGCCTTACGTCCTACGAGCAGTACTTC. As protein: CASKEERLTSYEQYF.

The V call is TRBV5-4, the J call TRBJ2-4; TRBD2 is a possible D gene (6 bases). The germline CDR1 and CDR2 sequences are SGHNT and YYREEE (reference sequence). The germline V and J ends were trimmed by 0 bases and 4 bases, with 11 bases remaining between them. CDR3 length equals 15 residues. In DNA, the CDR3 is TGTGCCAGCAGCTTGGCGGGGGTTGGTAAAAACATTCAGTACTTC. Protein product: CASSLAGVGKNIQYF.

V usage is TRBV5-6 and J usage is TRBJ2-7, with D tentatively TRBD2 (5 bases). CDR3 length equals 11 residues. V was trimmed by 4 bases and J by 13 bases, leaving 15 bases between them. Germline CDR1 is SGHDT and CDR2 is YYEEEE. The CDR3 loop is CASSTGRENYF. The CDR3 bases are TGTGCCAGCAGCACCGGACGGGAAAACTACTTC. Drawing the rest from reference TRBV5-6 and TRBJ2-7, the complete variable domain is DAGVTQSPTHLIKTRGQQVTLRCSPKSGHDTVSWYQQALGQGPQFIFQYYEEEERQRGNFPDRFSGHQFPNYSSELNVNALLLGDSALYLCASSTGRENYFGPGTRLTVT.

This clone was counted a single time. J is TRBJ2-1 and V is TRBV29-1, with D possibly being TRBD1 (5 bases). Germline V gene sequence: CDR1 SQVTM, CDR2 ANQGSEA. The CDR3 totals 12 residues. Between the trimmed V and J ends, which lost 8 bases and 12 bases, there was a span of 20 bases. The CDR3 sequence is CSWQPQGPGQFF. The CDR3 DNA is TGCAGCTGGCAGCCCCAGGGCCCGGGGCAGTTCTTC.

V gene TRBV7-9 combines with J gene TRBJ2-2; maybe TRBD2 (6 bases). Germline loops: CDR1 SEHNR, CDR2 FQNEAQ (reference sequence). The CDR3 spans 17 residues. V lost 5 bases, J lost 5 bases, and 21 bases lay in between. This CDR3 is CASSPAGGGMGTGELFF. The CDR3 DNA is TGTGCCAGCAGCCCAGCCGGCGGCGGGATGGGTACCGGGGAGCTGTTTTTT.

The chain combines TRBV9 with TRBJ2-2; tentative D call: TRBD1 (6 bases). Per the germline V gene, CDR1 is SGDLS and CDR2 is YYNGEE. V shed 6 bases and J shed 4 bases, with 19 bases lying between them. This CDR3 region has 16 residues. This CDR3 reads CASTQSKGVGTGELFF. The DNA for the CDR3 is TGTGCCAGCACCCAGTCGAAGGGGGTCGGCACCGGGGAGCTGTTTTTT. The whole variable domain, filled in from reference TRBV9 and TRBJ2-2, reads DSGVTQTPKHLITATGQRVTLRCSPRSGDLSVYWYQQSLDQGLQFLIQYYNGEERAKGNILERFSAQQFPDLHSELNLSSLELGDSALYFCASTQSKGVGTGELFFGEGSRLTVL.

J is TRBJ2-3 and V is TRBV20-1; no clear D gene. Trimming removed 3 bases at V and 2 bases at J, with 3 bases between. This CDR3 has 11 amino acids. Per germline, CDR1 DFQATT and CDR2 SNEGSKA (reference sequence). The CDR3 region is CSARYTDTQYF. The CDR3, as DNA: TGCAGTGCTAGGTACACAGATACGCAGTATTTT.

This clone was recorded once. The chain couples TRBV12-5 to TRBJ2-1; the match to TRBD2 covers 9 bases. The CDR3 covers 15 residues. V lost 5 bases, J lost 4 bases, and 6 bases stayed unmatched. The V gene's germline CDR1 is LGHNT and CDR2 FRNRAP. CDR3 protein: CASGAGTSQYNEQFF. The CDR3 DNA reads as TGTGCTAGTGGTGCAGGGACTAGCCAATACAATGAGCAGTTCTTC.

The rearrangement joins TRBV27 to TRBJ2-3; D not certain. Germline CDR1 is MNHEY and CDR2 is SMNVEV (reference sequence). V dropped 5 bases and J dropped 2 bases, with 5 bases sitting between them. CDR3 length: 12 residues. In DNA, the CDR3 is TGTGCCAGCAGTACCTACACAGATACGCAGTATTTT. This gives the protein CASSTYTDTQYF.